This paragraph covers one T cell receptor beta chain sequence. Its antigen is currently unknown. Other nucleotide sequences in the sample specify the same CDR3. Germline CDR1 reads DFQATT; CDR2 reads SNEGSKA (reference sequence). The CDR3 length is 11 residues. The authors' processing: As immunoSEQ supplied junction-only sequences (without quality scores), filtering differed. Profiled with immunoSEQ multiplex PCR; TCRdb holds only in-frame clones, not every one. The DNA was the basis for D and trimming; V, J and clone size are from that table. The repertoire holds about 1.4 million clones, with 95% to 97% as singletons. These data are taken from a study of shared clonotypes between healthy human individuals. General study results and limits: The rarefaction results pointed to incomplete sorted-subset sequencing despite large depth. Relative to their counterparts shared across all four donors, non-shared clonotypes exhibited diminished generation probabilities. Larger richness was generally estimated for naive than memory subsets.

The sequenced material came from naive CD4+ T cells sorted from blood. Subset described: CD45RA+ positively selected. The V call is TRBV20-1, the J call TRBJ1-4; TRBD1 matches 7 bases. This sequence originates from a young man in good health. In nucleotides, the CDR3 is TGCAGCGCGGGACAGACGGAAAAACTGTTTTTT. Its protein product is CSAGQTEKLFF.